These 21 T cell receptor beta chains were sequenced from one sample in a study of CD8 T cells in Susac syndrome. RNA was extracted with the RNeasy kit, and a quantity of 0.5 to 1 ug was reverse transcribed using random hexamers. TCRdb independently ran MiXCR on the immunoSEQ multiplex PCR reads; one entry per CDR3 protein. The sample lists approximately 68,000 distinct CDR3 sequences; about 95% were seen once. Material: CD8+ T cells from PBMCs. Receptors were obtained from a human donor with multiple sclerosis.

This sequence joins TRBV27 and TRBJ2-7; D may be TRBD1 (6 bases). The V end was cut by 6 bases, the J end by 1 base, with 16 bases between. This CDR3 has 15 amino acids. Looked up from germline, CDR1 is MNHEY and CDR2 is SMNVEV (reference sequence). CDR3 sequence: CASSPGGLPSYEQYF. As DNA, the CDR3 is TGTGCCAGCAGCCCTGGGGGCCTACCTTCCTACGAGCAGTACTTC.

The chain carries TRBV5-1 and TRBJ2-1; no definite D call. Germline V gene lookup returns CDR1 SGHRS and CDR2 YFSETQ. The CDR3 totals 13 residues. The V and J ends lost 3 bases and 7 bases respectively, with 11 bases between them. Here the CDR3 DNA reads TGCGCCAGCAGCTGGGGAATCGGGAATGAGCAGTTCTTC. It codes for CASSWGIGNEQFF.

This clonotype is a singleton in its sample. The chain uses TRBV12-5 and TRBJ1-1; TRBD1 is a possible D gene (6 bases). Germline-derived CDR1 and CDR2 are LGHNT and FRNRAP. Trimming shortened V by 4 bases and J by 3 bases, and 21 bases separated the two germline ends. The CDR3 runs 17 residues. This CDR3 reads CASGWVLRGSGDTEAFF. CDR3 bases: TGTGCTAGTGGTTGGGTTCTCAGGGGCAGCGGGGACACTGAAGCTTTCTTT.

This clonotype was observed a single time. This chain joins TRBV9 and TRBJ1-4; no definite D call. Germline V gene lookup returns CDR1 SGDLS and CDR2 YYNGEE. V gave up 0 bases and J gave up 8 bases, with 11 bases separating them. This CDR3 is 14 amino acids long. The CDR3 coding sequence is TGTGCCAGCAGCGTAGACAGTGGAAAGGAAAAACTGTTTTTT. It encodes CASSVDSGKEKLFF.

This chain connects TRBV10-2 to TRBJ2-7; 8 bases are shared with TRBD2. CDR3 length: 14 amino acids. Germline V lookup: CDR1 WSHSY, CDR2 SAAADI. V trimming: 10 bases; J trimming: 2 bases; junction bases outside the gene matches: 10. Written as DNA, the CDR3 is TGCGCCACCACCATTCCGGGACTAGCCTACGAGCAGTACTTC. Residues: CATTIPGLAYEQYF.

A remark on this clonotype: It is likely a read error, because the conserved phenylalanine at the end of the CDR3 is missing. The genes are TRBV9 and TRBJ2-5, with D possibly called TRBD1 or TRBD2 (5 bases each). V was shortened by 2 bases and J by 4 bases, with 9 bases between the two germline ends. The CDR3 length is 13 residues. The germline V gene encodes CDR1 SGDLS and CDR2 YYNGEE. The CDR3 DNA reads TGTGCCAGCAGCGTTCGGGACGGAGAGACCCAGTACCTC. This sequence encodes CASSVRDGETQYL.

This clonotype showed up just once. The V gene is TRBV7-9, the J gene TRBJ2-7, with 10 bases identical to TRBD2. Germline V lookup: CDR1 SEHNR, CDR2 FQNEAQ (reference sequence). J lost 2 bases, V lost 6 bases, and 7 bases had no gene match. The CDR3 is made up of 15 amino acids. The CDR3 protein is CASRSTGTSAYEQYF. Written as DNA, the CDR3 is TGTGCCAGCAGATCCACCGGGACTAGCGCCTACGAGCAGTACTTC.

Only one count was recorded for this clonotype. The chain uses TRBV6-5 and TRBJ2-7; 7 positions match TRBD2. Trimming at V came to 0 bases and at J to 2 bases, leaving 10 bases not matched to a gene. Germline CDR1 is MNHEY and CDR2 is SVGAGI. The CDR3 is made up of 17 amino acids. The CDR3 DNA reads as TGTGCCAGCAGTTACTCTGGGGAGGGGACCCACCCCTACGAGCAGTACTTC. Its protein is CASSYSGEGTHPYEQYF.

The chain couples TRBV29-1 to TRBJ2-3, with 10 bases aligning to TRBD2. J gave up 4 bases and V 5 bases, and 9 bases lay outside the gene matches. Germline V gene lookup returns CDR1 SQVTM and CDR2 ANQGSEA. The CDR3 totals 15 residues. The chain's CDR3 is CSVWERGGRPDTQYF. CDR3 DNA sequence: TGCAGCGTTTGGGAGCGGGGGGGCCGGCCAGATACGCAGTATTTT.

This chain uses TRBV19 with TRBJ1-1; 8 bases agree with TRBD1. The CDR3 loop spans 15 amino acids. Germline V gene sequence: CDR1 LNHDA, CDR2 SQIVND (reference sequence). J was trimmed by 1 base and V by 4 bases; bases with no gene match: 5. The CDR3, as DNA: TGTGCCAGTAGTACTTGGGACAGGCAGAACACTGAAGCTTTCTTT. It specifies CASSTWDRQNTEAFF.

The rearrangement joins TRBV30 to TRBJ2-7; 8 bases are a match to TRBD1. Germline values: CDR1 GTSNPN, CDR2 SVGIG (reference sequence). V trimming: 0 bases; J trimming: 0 bases; junction bases outside the gene matches: 4. The CDR3 totals 15 residues. CDR3 protein: CAWSVARGLSYEQYF. The DNA of the CDR3 is TGTGCCTGGAGTGTAGCCAGGGGGCTCTCCTACGAGCAGTACTTC.

The gene calls are TRBV5-4 and TRBJ2-7; the match to TRBD2 covers 9 bases. Trimming removed 0 bases from V and 5 bases from J; junction bases left unmatched: 12. Germline V gives CDR1 SGHNT, CDR2 YYREEE (reference sequence). The CDR3 contains 17 residues. The CDR3 bases are TGTGCCAGCAGCTTGGTTGGTTCCGCGGGAGGGCCCGACGAGCAGTACTTC. This encodes CASSLVGSAGGPDEQYF.

This chain uses TRBV6-1 with TRBJ2-7; D possibly uses TRBD1 or TRBD2 (5 bases each). V gave up 5 bases and J gave up 3 bases, with 17 bases separating them. In germline, CDR1 is MNHNS, CDR2 SASEGT. The CDR3 spans 15 residues. Written as DNA, the CDR3 is TGTGCCAGCAGTCGAGGGGCAGGTCAGGGCTACGAGCAGTACTTC. Its protein is CASSRGAGQGYEQYF.

This sequence joins TRBV9 and TRBJ2-7; tentative D call: TRBD2 (5 bases). Trimming left V 0 bases short and J 3 bases short, with 13 bases between. This CDR3 has 15 amino acids. In germline, CDR1 is SGDLS, CDR2 YYNGEE. The CDR3 DNA reads TGTGCCAGCAGCGTAGACCGGACGGGAATCTACGAGCAGTACTTC. The encoded protein is CASSVDRTGIYEQYF.

V is TRBV5-5 and J is TRBJ1-1; D unclear. The CDR3 spans 14 residues. V lost 6 bases and J 4 bases, leaving 16 bases between the germline ends. Germline assignment: CDR1 SGHKS and CDR2 YYEKEE (reference sequence). For the CDR3, the DNA is TGTGCCAGCACCCCGGTTAGCTCTCTCACTGAAGCTTTCTTT. Amino acids: CASTPVSSLTEAFF.

The chain uses TRBV7-9 and TRBJ2-2, with D possibly being TRBD1 (6 bases). Germline V gives CDR1 SEHNR, CDR2 FQNEAQ (reference sequence). The V end lost 5 bases, the J end lost 0 bases, and 19 bases lay between the germline ends. The CDR3 has 18 residues. For the CDR3, the DNA is TGTGCCAGCAGCGCAGCTCAGGGGCGCTACCCGAACACCGGGGAGCTGTTTTTT. Translated: CASSAAQGRYPNTGELFF.

The gene calls are TRBV7-2 and TRBJ2-7; unclear D gene. CDR3 length: 16 amino acids. The V end lost 1 base, the J end lost 3 bases, and 16 bases lay between the germline ends. The germline gives CDR1 SGHTA, CDR2 FQGNSA. CDR3 residues: CASSLEGPQPLYEQYF. The CDR3, as DNA: TGTGCCAGCAGCTTAGAGGGCCCTCAACCCCTCTACGAGCAGTACTTC.

This sequence joins TRBV9 and TRBJ1-1; D is unclear. Germline CDR1 reads SGDLS; CDR2 reads YYNGEE. V lost 2 bases and J lost 1, with 9 bases in between. CDR3 size: 14 residues. CDR3 sequence (DNA): TGTGCCAGCAGCGTTTTTAGGGAGAACACTGAAGCTTTCTTT. Translating it yields CASSVFRENTEAFF.

The chain carries TRBV27 and TRBJ2-5; D possibly matches TRBD1 or TRBD2 (6 bases each). V dropped 1 base and J dropped 2 bases, with 11 bases sitting between them. Germline V lookup: CDR1 MNHEY, CDR2 SMNVEV (reference sequence). This CDR3 spans 15 amino acids. CDR3 sequence reads: CASSLWGASQETQYF. The CDR3 bases are TGTGCCAGCAGTTTATGGGGGGCAAGTCAAGAGACCCAGTACTTC.

This clonotype was detected once. The V gene is TRBV9, the J gene TRBJ2-7; 7 positions agree with TRBD1. Germline V gene lookup returns CDR1 SGDLS and CDR2 YYNGEE. The CDR3 consists of 14 residues. V was pared by 2 bases and J by 2 bases, with 4 bases of the junction left unmatched. This chain's CDR3 is CASSVRDSTYEQYF. In DNA, the CDR3 is TGTGCCAGCAGCGTGAGGGACAGCACCTACGAGCAGTACTTC.

The chain recombines TRBV4-2 with TRBJ2-7; 7 bases match TRBD1. Germline V gene data show CDR1 as LGHNA and CDR2 as YNFKEQ. The CDR3 contains 15 residues. The V gene end was trimmed by 4 bases and the J gene end by 2 bases; junction bases not matched to a gene: 8. The CDR3: CASSPRQGGTYEQYF. As DNA, the CDR3 is TGTGCCAGCAGCCCTAGACAGGGTGGGACCTACGAGCAGTACTTC.